Included here is one T cell receptor beta chain sequence, with context. Its antigen is unknown. PCR employed 60 Vbeta and 13 Jbeta primers. Clones were sequenced by immunoSEQ multiplex PCR, and TCRdb holds only the in-frame ones, with some missing. Altogether 150,000 to 200,000 clones are present, approximately 70% being singletons, with the ten largest covering roughly 5.2%. These data are taken from a study of cytomegalovirus exposure and HLA in healthy donors. Overall study findings and caveats: Most CMV-associated TCR beta chains appeared HLA-restricted in a later analysis. Later on, an analysis tied 15,000 to 20,000 TCR beta sequences to HLA alleles at 0.05 false discovery rate. Later on, a genetic analysis was performed. It linked a missense variant in DCLRE1C with V- and J-gene trimming of TCR beta.

The V segment lost 2 bases and the J segment 5 bases; nucleotides outside the gene matches: 11. The CDR3 covers 18 residues. Germline V gene lookup returns CDR1 MGHRA and CDR2 YSYEKL. The TCR comes from a woman aged 18-29 years in good health and CMV-seropositive. V usage is TRBV4-1 and J usage is TRBJ2-1, with 11 bases lining up with TRBD1. Sequencing was done on a sample of PBMCs. CDR3 amino acids: CASSQKRTGGTQDNEQFF. CDR3 bases: TGCGCCAGCAGCCAAAAGCGGACAGGGGGCACCCAAGACAATGAGCAGTTCTTC.